The rows below give T cell receptor beta chains drawn from one sample of a study of blood T cell repertoires in COVID-19. The protocol was immunoSEQ multiplex PCR, while the TCRdb copy is restricted to in-frame clones and leaves out a portion. The data hold around 60,000 clones, with around 83% observed a single time. Sequenced: peripheral blood. These receptors all come from a woman in her sixties or seventies with acute or convalescent COVID-19. Both conserved end residues are part of each CDR3. D genes are given only for firm matches.

TRBV3-1/TRBV3-2	TRBJ2-7	.	CASSHIHRVGYEQYF	TGTGCCAGCAGCCACATACACAGGGTAGGGTACGAGCAGTACTTC
TRBV5-6	TRBJ2-7	TRBD2	CASSLAWEGGSYEQYF	TGTGCCAGCAGCTTGGCCTGGGAGGGAGGGTCCTACGAGCAGTACTTC
TRBV30	TRBJ1-5	.	CAWASDSNQPQHF	TGTGCCTGGGCATCAGATAGCAATCAGCCCCAGCATTTT
TRBV5-1	TRBJ2-2	.	CASSSDGQRIGELFF	TGCGCCAGCAGCTCCGATGGCCAACGTATTGGGGAGCTGTTTTTT
TRBV2	TRBJ1-5	TRBD1	CASKGQAVSNQPQHF	TGTGCCAGTAAAGGACAGGCCGTTTCTAATCAGCCCCAGCATTTT
TRBV5-1	TRBJ2-7	.	CASSSTYEQYF	TGCGCCAGCAGCTCGACTTACGAGCAGTACTTC
TRBV6-6	TRBJ2-3	.	CASSYSGFASTDTQYF	TGTGCCAGCAGTTACTCCGGTTTTGCTAGCACAGATACGCAGTATTTT
TRBV5-4	TRBJ1-1	TRBD1	CASSLAFGQGALGTEAFF	TGTGCCAGCAGCTTGGCCTTTGGACAGGGGGCTCTGGGCACTGAAGCTTTCTTT
TRBV19	TRBJ1-1	TRBD1	CASSDRGRANTEAFF	TGTGCCAGTAGCGACAGGGGGCGGGCGAACACTGAAGCTTTCTTT
TRBV15	TRBJ1-1	.	CATSRDLLGASTEAFF	TGTGCCACCAGCAGGGATTTATTAGGAGCGAGCACTGAAGCTTTCTTT
TRBV19	TRBJ1-5	.	CASSRVRQSNQPQHF	TGTGCCAGTAGTAGGGTCCGACAGTCCAATCAGCCCCAGCATTTT